Each of the 10 T cell receptor beta chains below was sequenced from the same sample in a study of blood T cell repertoires in COVID-19. The repertoire was sequenced with immunoSEQ multiplex PCR; TCRdb's copy has only in-frame clones and lacks some. The sample records 300,000 to 350,000 clones, 85% to 90% being singletons. The sample consisted of PBMCs or T cells enriched from blood (not recorded which). The source of these receptors is a woman aged 30 to 39 who had been exposed to COVID-19.

The J gene is TRBJ2-1, the V gene TRBV18; 12 bases agree with TRBD2. The CDR3 totals 15 residues. Trimming cost V 3 bases and J 5 bases; bases outside gene matches: 2. Germline loops: CDR1 KGHSH, CDR2 LQKENI. The CDR3 loop is CASSPGLAGNNEQFF. The CDR3 nucleotides read TGTGCCAGCTCACCGGGACTAGCGGGCAACAATGAGCAGTTCTTC.

In DNA, the CDR3 is TGCGCCAGCAGCTCGACAGGGGTCATGCAAGAGACCCAGTACTTC. This encodes CASSSTGVMQETQYF. The chain combines TRBV5-1 with TRBJ2-5; 8 positions match TRBD1. Looked up from germline, CDR1 is SGHRS and CDR2 is YFSETQ. The CDR3 runs to 15 residues. Germline trimming cut 3 bases from V and 2 bases from J; bases unmatched to any gene: 6.

This clone was observed a single time. The gene calls are TRBV2 and TRBJ1-1, with D unclear. From germline, CDR1 is SNHLY and CDR2 FYNNEI. This CDR3 is built from 14 residues. The germline V and J ends were trimmed by 4 bases and 4 bases, with 13 bases remaining between them. The CDR3 DNA sequence: TGTGCCAGCAGTGCCCCTAAACCGGGCACTGAAGCTTTCTTT. This translates into CASSAPKPGTEAFF.

The V gene is TRBV5-1, the J gene TRBJ1-6, with D maybe TRBD1 (5 bases). CDR3 length equals 16 residues. V dropped 1 base and J dropped 6 bases, with 14 bases sitting between them. The V gene's germline CDR1 is SGHRS and CDR2 YFSETQ. DNA for the CDR3: TGCGCCAGCAGCTTGAACCAGGGAAGGGGTAATTCACCCCTCCACTTT. This sequence encodes CASSLNQGRGNSPLHF.

Here the CDR3 reads CASLQGPGERTIYF. CDR3 nucleotides: TGTGCCTCCCTCCAGGGGCCCGGAGAGAGGACCATATATTTT. The chain carries TRBV30 and TRBJ1-3; weak D call: TRBD1 (6 bases). The CDR3 has 14 amino acids. V was pared by 7 bases and J by 10 bases, with 23 bases between. Germline V CDR1 and CDR2: GTSNPN, SVGIG (reference sequence).

The CDR3 spells CASDSSSGEQFF. CDR3 DNA: TGTGCCAGCGATTCCTCTAGTGGTGAGCAGTTCTTC. The genes are TRBV3-1 (or the pseudogene TRBV3-2) and TRBJ2-1; D ambiguous. The CDR3 is 12 amino acids. The germline V and J ends were trimmed by 8 bases and 9 bases, with 14 bases remaining between them. Per germline, CDR1 LGHDT and CDR2 YNNKEL (reference sequence).

The genes are TRBV24-1 and TRBJ2-1; 9 bases agree with TRBD1. The CDR3 spans 13 residues. V gave up 6 bases and J gave up 9 bases; unmatched junction bases: 5. Germline values: CDR1 KGHDR, CDR2 SFDVKD. The CDR3 protein is CATSSQGAGEQFF. The CDR3, as DNA: TGTGCCACCAGTTCACAGGGGGCCGGTGAGCAGTTCTTC.

The rearrangement uses TRBV29-1 and TRBJ1-1; D may be TRBD1 (5 bases). CDR1 and CDR2 from the germline V gene are SQVTM and ANQGSEA. There are 12 residues in the CDR3. Deletions cut 4 bases from V and 5 bases from J, with 11 bases between. The CDR3 sequence is CSVGGVGTEAFF. The CDR3 DNA sequence: TGCAGCGTTGGGGGGGTCGGGACTGAAGCTTTCTTT.

The chain recombines TRBV28 with TRBJ1-2; 9 nucleotides align to TRBD1. This CDR3 region has 16 residues. From germline, CDR1 is MDHEN and CDR2 SYDVKM. J lost 4 bases, V lost 2 bases, and 8 bases had no gene match. CDR3 sequence reads: CASSLLTGGLSYGYTF. The CDR3, as DNA: TGTGCCAGCAGTTTACTCACAGGGGGCTTGAGCTATGGCTACACCTTC.

The chain is built from TRBV5-6 and TRBJ1-5, with D perhaps matching TRBD1 (5 bases). Between the trimmed V and J ends, which lost 1 base and 9 bases, there was a span of 17 bases. CDR1 is SGHDT, CDR2 YYEEEE, per germline. CDR3 length: 15 amino acids. In DNA form, the CDR3 reads TGTGCCAGCAGCTTGTTGCCGGCCGGGGGGACGCCCCAGCATTTT. Translation: CASSLLPAGGTPQHF.